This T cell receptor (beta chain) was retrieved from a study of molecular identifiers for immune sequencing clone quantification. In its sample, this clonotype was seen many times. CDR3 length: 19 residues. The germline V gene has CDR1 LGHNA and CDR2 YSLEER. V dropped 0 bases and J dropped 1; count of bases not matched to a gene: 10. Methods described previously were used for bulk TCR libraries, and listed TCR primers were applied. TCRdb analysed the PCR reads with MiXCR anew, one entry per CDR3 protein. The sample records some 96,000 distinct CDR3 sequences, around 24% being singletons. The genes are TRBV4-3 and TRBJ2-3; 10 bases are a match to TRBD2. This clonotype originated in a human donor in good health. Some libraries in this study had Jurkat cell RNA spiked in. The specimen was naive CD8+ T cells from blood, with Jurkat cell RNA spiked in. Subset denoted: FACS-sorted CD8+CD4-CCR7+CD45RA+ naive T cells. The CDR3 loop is CASSQDSWTSGIGTDTQYF. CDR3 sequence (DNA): TGCGCCAGCAGCCAAGATTCGTGGACTAGCGGCATAGGCACAGATACGCAGTATTTT.